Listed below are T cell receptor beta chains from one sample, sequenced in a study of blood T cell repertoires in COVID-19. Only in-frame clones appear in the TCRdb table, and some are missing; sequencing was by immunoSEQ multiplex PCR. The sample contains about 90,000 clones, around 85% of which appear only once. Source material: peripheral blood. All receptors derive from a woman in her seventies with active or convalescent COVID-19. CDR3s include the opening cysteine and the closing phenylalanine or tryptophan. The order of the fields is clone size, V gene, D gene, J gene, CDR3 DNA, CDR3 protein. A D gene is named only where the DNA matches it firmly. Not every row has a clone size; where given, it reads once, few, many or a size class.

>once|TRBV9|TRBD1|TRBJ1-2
TGTGCCAGCGGGACAGGGGGATATGGCTACACCTTC
CASGTGGYGYTF
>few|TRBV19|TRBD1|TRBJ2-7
TGTGCCAGTTCCGGGACAGGGACCGGGGAGCAGTACTTC
CASSGTGTGEQYF
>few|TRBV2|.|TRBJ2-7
TGTGCCAGCAGTGAACGAAGTCAGGGGCTCGAGCAGTACTTC
CASSERSQGLEQYF
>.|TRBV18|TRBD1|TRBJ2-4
TGTGCCAGCTCACCCCAGACAGGGAACAACATTCAGTACTTC
CASSPQTGNNIQYF
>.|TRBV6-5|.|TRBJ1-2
TGTGCCAGCAGTCAAAACAGGGAATCCTATGGCTACACCTTC
CASSQNRESYGYTF
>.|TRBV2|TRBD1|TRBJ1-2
TGTGCCAGCAGGAGGACAGGGGCTCCTGGCTACACCTTC
CASRRTGAPGYTF
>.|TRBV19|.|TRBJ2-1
TGTGCCAGTAGTATAGAGGGACTGGCAAATGAGCAGTTCTTC
CASSIEGLANEQFF
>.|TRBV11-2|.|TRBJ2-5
TGTGCCAGCAGCCCGAGGCTGGGCGGTCAGGGCTTCGTGGAGACCCAGTACTTC
CASSPRLGGQGFVETQYF
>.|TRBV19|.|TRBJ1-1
TGTGCCAGTAGTATGCAGGGGTTGAACACTGAAGCTTTCTTT
CASSMQGLNTEAFF
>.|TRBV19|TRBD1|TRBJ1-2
TGTGCCAGTAAAGATGGGACAGGGGGTGGCGGCTACACCTTC
CASKDGTGGGGYTF
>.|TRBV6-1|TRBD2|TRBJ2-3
TGTGCCAGCAGTGCCCGAACAGGGACTAGCGGGAGTATGGATACGCAGTATTTT
CASSARTGTSGSMDTQYF
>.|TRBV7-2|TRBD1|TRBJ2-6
TGTGCCAGCAGGCAGACAGGGCGCAGCTCTGGGGCCAACGTCCTGACTTTC
CASRQTGRSSGANVLTF
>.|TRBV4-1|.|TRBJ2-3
TGCGCCAGCAGCCCAGGTTGGAGGGATACGCAGTATTTT
CASSPGWRDTQYF
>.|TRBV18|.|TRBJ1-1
TGTGCCAGCTCACCCATACAGGTTCCTGAAGCTTTCTTT
CASSPIQVPEAFF
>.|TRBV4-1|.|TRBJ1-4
TGCGCCAGCAGCCAATTTACAGGGTTGGTTGGTGAAAAACTGTTTTTT
CASSQFTGLVGEKLFF
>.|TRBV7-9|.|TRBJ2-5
TGTGCCAGCAGCTTCAGTCTAGCGCTAGAGACCCAGTACTTC
CASSFSLALETQYF
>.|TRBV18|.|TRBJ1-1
TGTGCCAGCTCACCATTGGAGGGGACTGAAGCTTTCTTT
CASSPLEGTEAFF
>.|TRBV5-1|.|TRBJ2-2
TGCGCCAGCAGGCCGTTTGGGGGGAGCACCGGGGAGCTGTTTTTT
CASRPFGGSTGELFF
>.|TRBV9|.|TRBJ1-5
TGTGCCAGCAGCGAGACACCTTATAGCAATCAGCCCCAGCATTTT
CASSETPYSNQPQHF
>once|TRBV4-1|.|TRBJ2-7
TGCGCCAGCAGAGAGACAGCGTTGAGCTCCTACGAGCAGTACTTC
CASRETALSSYEQYF
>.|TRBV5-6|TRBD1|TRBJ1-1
TGTGCCAGCAGCCCCCGACAGGGAATGAACACTGAAGCTTTCTTT
CASSPRQGMNTEAFF
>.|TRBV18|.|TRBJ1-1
TGTGCCAGCTCACAACAGGGAGTTAGTGAAGCTTTCTTT
CASSQQGVSEAFF
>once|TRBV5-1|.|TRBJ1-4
TGCGCCAGCAGCTTCGGGGTAGGAGAAAAACTGTTTTTT
CASSFGVGEKLFF
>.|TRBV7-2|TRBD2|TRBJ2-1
TGTGCCAGCAGCTTAATGAGCGGGGGGGCCAGGAATGAGCAGTTCTTC
CASSLMSGGARNEQFF
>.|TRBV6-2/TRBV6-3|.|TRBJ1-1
TGTGCCAGCAGTCAGCTTTCCGGCGCGGATGAAGCTTTCTTT
CASSQLSGADEAFF
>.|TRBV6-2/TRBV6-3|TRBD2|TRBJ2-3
TGTGCCAGCAGTTACCTTAGCGGGGGGACGGTGAGGACGCAGTATTTT
CASSYLSGGTVRTQYF
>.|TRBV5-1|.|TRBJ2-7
TGCGCCAGCAGCTTGGGTTTCGGTTACGATTACGAGCAGTACTTC
CASSLGFGYDYEQYF
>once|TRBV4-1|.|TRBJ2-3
TGCGCCAGCAGCCAAGAAGGCGGGGAGACCCCAGATACGCAGTATTTT
CASSQEGGETPDTQYF
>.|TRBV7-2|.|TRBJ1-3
TGTGCCAGCAGACCGCAGGGATCTGGAAACACCATATATTTT
CASRPQGSGNTIYF
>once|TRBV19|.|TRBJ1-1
TGTGCCAGTAGTATTACTAGTGCTGTCACTGAAGCTTTCTTT
CASSITSAVTEAFF
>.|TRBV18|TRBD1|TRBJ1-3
TGTGCCAGCTCAGAAGGACAGGGCCGAGGAAACACCATATATTTT
CASSEGQGRGNTIYF
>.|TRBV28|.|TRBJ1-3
TGTGCCAGCAGTCTAGAGTGGAAGGGAAACACCATATATTTT
CASSLEWKGNTIYF